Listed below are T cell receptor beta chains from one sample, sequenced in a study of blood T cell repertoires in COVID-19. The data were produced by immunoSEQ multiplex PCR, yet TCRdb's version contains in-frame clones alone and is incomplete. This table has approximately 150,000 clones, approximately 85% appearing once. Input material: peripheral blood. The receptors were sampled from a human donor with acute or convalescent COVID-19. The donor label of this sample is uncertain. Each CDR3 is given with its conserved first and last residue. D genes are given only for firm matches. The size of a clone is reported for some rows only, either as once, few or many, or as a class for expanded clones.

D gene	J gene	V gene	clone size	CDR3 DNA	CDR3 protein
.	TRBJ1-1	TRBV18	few	TGTGCCAGCACCCGGGGTTCGAACACTGAAGCTTTCTTT	CASTRGSNTEAFF
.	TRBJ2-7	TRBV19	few	TGTGCCAGTAGTAACGGAGCCTCCTACGAGCAGTACTTC	CASSNGASYEQYF
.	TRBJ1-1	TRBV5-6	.	TGTGCCAGCAGCTTCTCTGACAGTGAAGCTTTCTTT	CASSFSDSEAFF
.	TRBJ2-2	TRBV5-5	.	TGTGCCAGCAGCTTGCGTTCCCCAGAAACCGGGGAGCTGTTTTTT	CASSLRSPETGELFF
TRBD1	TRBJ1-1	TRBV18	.	TGTGCCAGCTCACCGAATGGACAGGGCCTGAACACTGAAGCTTTCTTT	CASSPNGQGLNTEAFF
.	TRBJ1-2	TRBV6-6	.	TGTGCCAGCATTCTTACCGGGCCAGAACTAGGGTATGGCTACACCTTC	CASILTGPELGYGYTF
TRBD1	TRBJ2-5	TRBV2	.	TGTGCCAGCAGTTCACAGGGGGCGTCGATAGGGGCCCAGTACTTC	CASSSQGASIGAQYF
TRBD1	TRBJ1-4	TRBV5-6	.	TGTGCCAGCAGCCTTAACAGGGGACTTGTTTTT	CASSLNRGLVF
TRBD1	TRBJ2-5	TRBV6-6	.	TGTGCCAGCAGTCCTGGACAGGGGAAGACCCAGTACTTC	CASSPGQGKTQYF
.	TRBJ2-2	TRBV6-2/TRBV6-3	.	TGTGCCAGCAGTTCTCCAGGAGGCATAGAGACCGGGGAGCTGTTTTTT	CASSSPGGIETGELFF